Below are 2 T cell receptor beta chains sequenced from a single sample in a study of cytomegalovirus exposure and HLA in healthy donors. The repertoire was sequenced with immunoSEQ multiplex PCR; TCRdb's copy has only in-frame clones and lacks some. The table includes under 250,000 clones, around 80% detected once. The specimen was PBMCs. The receptors were gathered from a woman aged 25 to 39 in good health and CMV-seronegative.

The chain has TRBV5-1 and TRBJ2-4; 14 nucleotides line up with TRBD2. V shed 4 bases and J 9 bases; nucleotides not matched to a gene: 15. The CDR3 length is 18 residues. CDR1 SGHRS and CDR2 YFSETQ come from the germline V gene. The CDR3 is CASSPDRGLAGVWSIQYF. In DNA, the CDR3 is TGCGCCAGCAGCCCGGACAGGGGACTAGCGGGAGTGTGGAGCATTCAGTACTTC. Drawing the rest from reference TRBV5-1 and TRBJ2-4, the complete variable domain is KAGVTQTPRYLIKTRGQQVTLSCSPISGHRSVSWYQQTPGQGLQFLFEYFSETQRNKGNFPGRFSGRQFSNSRSEMNVSTLELGDSALYLCASSPDRGLAGVWSIQYFGAGTRLSVL.

The CDR3 DNA sequence: TGTACCGGAGGGAACACTGAAGCTTTCTTT. As protein: CTGGNTEAFF. This chain joins TRBV19 and TRBJ1-1; D remains unclear. The CDR3 is 10 amino acids. From germline, CDR1 is LNHDA and CDR2 SQIVND (reference sequence).